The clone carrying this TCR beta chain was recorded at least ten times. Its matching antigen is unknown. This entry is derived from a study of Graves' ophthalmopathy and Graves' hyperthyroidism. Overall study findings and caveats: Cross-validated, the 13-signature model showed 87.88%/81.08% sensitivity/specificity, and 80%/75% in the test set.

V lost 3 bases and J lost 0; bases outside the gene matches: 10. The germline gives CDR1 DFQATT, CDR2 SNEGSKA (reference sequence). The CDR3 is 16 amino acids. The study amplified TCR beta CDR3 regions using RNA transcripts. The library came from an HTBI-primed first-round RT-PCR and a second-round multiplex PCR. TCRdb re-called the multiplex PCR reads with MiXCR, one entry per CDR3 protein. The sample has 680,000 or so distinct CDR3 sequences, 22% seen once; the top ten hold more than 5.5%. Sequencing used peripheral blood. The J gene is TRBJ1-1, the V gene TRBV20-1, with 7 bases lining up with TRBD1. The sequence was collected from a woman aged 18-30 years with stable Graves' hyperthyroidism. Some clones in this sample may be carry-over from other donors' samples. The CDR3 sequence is CSARAYRGQLNTEAFF. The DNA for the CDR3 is TGCAGTGCTAGGGCTTATAGGGGACAGCTGAACACTGAAGCTTTCTTT.